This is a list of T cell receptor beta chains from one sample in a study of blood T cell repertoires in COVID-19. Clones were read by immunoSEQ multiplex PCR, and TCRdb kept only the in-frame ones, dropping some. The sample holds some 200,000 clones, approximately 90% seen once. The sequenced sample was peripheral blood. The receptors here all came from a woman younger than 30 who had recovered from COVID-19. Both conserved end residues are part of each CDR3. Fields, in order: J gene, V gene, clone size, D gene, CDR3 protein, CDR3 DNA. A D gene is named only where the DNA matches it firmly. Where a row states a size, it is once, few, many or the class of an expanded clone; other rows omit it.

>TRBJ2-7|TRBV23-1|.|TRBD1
CASSRTDRAHYEQYF
TGCGCCAGCAGTCGAACGGACAGGGCACACTACGAGCAGTACTTC
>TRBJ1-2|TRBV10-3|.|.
CAISESGYGYTF
TGTGCCATCAGTGAATCGGGCTATGGCTACACCTTC
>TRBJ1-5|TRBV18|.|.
CASSNDSVIGWRSNQPQHF
TGTGCCAGCTCAAACGACTCTGTTATCGGGTGGCGAAGCAATCAGCCCCAGCATTTT
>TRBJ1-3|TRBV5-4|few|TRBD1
CASSLGGTGVPGNTIYF
TGTGCCAGCAGCTTGGGGGGGACAGGGGTTCCTGGAAACACCATATATTTT
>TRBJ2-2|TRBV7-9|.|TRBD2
CASSSSGREGTGELFF
TGTGCCAGCAGCTCAAGCGGCAGGGAGGGAACCGGGGAGCTGTTTTTT
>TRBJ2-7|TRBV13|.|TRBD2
CASSLIAPTETSGTSEEQYF
TGTGCCAGCAGCCTAATTGCCCCTACGGAGACTAGCGGGACTAGTGAGGAGCAGTACTTC
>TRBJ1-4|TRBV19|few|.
CASTTTGMTNEKLFF
TGTGCCAGTACCACAACAGGGATGACTAATGAAAAACTGTTTTTT
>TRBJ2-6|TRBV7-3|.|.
CATGIAGGANVLTF
TGTGCCACCGGAATTGCAGGAGGGGCCAACGTCCTGACTTTC
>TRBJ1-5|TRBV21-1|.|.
CASSIPGQEHQPQHF
TGTGCCAGCAGCATCCCAGGACAGGAGCATCAGCCCCAGCATTTT
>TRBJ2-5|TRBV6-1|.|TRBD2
CASSEARLAGETQYF
TGTGCCAGCAGTGAAGCGCGACTAGCAGGAGAGACCCAGTACTTC
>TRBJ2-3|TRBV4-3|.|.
CASSQDPQGGGTQYF
TGCGCCAGCAGCCAAGATCCCCAGGGGGGAGGTACGCAGTATTTT
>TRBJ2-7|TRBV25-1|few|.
CASSEYRAGFDYEQYF
TGTGCCAGCAGTGAATATCGGGCAGGGTTTGACTACGAGCAGTACTTC
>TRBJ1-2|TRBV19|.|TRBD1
CASSRTGPDLYGYTF
TGTGCCAGTAGTAGGACAGGGCCGGATCTTTATGGCTACACCTTC
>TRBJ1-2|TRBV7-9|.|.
CASSFLAVNYGYTF
TGTGCCAGCAGCTTCTTAGCAGTTAACTATGGCTACACCTTC
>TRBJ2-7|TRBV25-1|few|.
CASSTRPSYEQYF
TGTGCCAGCAGTACGCGCCCCTCCTACGAGCAGTACTTC
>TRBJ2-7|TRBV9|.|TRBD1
CASSVEGQGYEQYF
TGTGCCAGCAGCGTAGAGGGACAGGGCTACGAGCAGTACTTC
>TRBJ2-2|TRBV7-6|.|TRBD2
CASSLVVYSGRGFTGELFF
TGTGCCAGCAGCTTAGTCGTTTATAGCGGGAGGGGTTTTACCGGGGAGCTGTTTTTT
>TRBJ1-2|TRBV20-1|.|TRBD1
CSAIRGQGYTF
TGCAGTGCCATCAGGGGGCAGGGCTACACCTTC
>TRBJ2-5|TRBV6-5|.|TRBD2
CASRETSGSSQTQYF
TGTGCCAGCAGGGAGACTAGCGGGAGTTCACAGACCCAGTACTTC
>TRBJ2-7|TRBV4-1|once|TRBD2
CASSPSPLAGSYEQYF
TGCGCCAGCAGCCCCTCCCCACTAGCGGGGTCCTACGAGCAGTACTTC
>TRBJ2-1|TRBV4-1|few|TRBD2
CASSHPGLAVGHSYNEQFF
TGCGCCAGCAGCCATCCGGGACTAGCGGTCGGGCACTCCTACAATGAGCAGTTCTTC
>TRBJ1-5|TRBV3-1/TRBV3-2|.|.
CASKKGQGPQHF
TGTGCCAGCAAGAAGGGACAAGGGCCCCAGCATTTT
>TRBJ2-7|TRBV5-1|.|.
CASRPSDISYEQYF
TGCGCCAGCAGACCCTCGGACATATCCTACGAGCAGTACTTC
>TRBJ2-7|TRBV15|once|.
CATSTHYDGNYEQYF
TGTGCCACCAGCACCCATTATGACGGGAATTACGAGCAGTACTTC
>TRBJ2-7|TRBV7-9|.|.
CASSSSASSYEQYF
TGTGCCAGCAGCTCTAGCGCCAGTTCTTATGAGCAGTACTTC
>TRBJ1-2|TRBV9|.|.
CASSHTGYYGYTF
TGTGCCAGCAGCCATACAGGGTACTATGGCTACACCTTC
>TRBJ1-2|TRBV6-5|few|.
CASSYSDTPNYGYTF
TGTGCCAGCAGTTACTCGGACACACCAAACTATGGCTACACCTTC
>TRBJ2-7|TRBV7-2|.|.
CASSLQGQLPYEQYF
TGTGCCAGCAGCTTGCAGGGGCAACTCCCCTACGAGCAGTACTTC
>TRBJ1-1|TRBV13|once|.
CASSPRSLRMNTEAFF
TGTGCCAGCAGCCCCCGGAGTCTACGTATGAACACTGAAGCTTTCTTT
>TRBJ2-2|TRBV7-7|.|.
CASSPSRDSHTGELFF
TGTGCCAGCAGCCCTTCCCGGGACTCCCACACCGGGGAGCTGTTTTTT
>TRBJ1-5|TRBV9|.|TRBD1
CASSTQGGNQPQHF
TGTGCCAGCAGCACACAGGGGGGTAATCAGCCCCAGCATTTT
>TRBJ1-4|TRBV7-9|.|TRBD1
CASSQGARIEKLFF
TGTGCCAGCAGCCAGGGGGCGCGTATTGAAAAACTGTTTTTT
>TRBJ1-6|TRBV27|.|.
CASRRSRGSPLHF
TGTGCCAGCAGGCGCTCACGAGGTTCACCCCTCCACTTT
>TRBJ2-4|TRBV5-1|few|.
CASSLELANIQYF
TGCGCCAGCAGCTTGGAGTTAGCCAACATTCAGTACTTC
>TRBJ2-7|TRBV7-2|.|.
CASSGQRSYEQYF
TGTGCCAGCAGCGGACAACGAAGCTACGAGCAGTACTTC
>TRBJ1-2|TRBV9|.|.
CASSVALNWGYTF
TGTGCCAGCAGCGTAGCTTTGAACTGGGGCTACACCTTC
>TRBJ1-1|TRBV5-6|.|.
CASSSELDTEAFF
TGTGCCAGCAGCTCGGAACTAGACACTGAAGCTTTCTTT
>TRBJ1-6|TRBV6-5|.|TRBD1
CASSYSTGDSPLHF
TGTGCCAGCAGTTACTCGACAGGGGATTCACCCCTCCACTTT
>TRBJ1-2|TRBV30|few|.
CAWRWGRGNYGYTF
TGTGCCTGGCGTTGGGGGCGGGGGAACTATGGCTACACCTTC
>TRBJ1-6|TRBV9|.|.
CASSVEEGRGSPLHF
TGTGCCAGCAGCGTAGAAGAGGGAAGAGGTTCACCCCTCCACTTT
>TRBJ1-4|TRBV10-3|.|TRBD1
CAISDSGQGVEKLFF
TGTGCCATCAGTGATTCAGGACAGGGAGTTGAAAAACTGTTTTTT
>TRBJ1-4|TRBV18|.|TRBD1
CASSPDRGATNEKLFF
TGTGCCAGCTCACCAGACAGGGGTGCAACTAATGAAAAACTGTTTTTT
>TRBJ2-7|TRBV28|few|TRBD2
CAGSSGRVTSYEQYF
TGTGCCGGATCTAGCGGGAGAGTTACCTCCTACGAGCAGTACTTC
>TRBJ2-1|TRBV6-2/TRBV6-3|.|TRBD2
CASSYGRVSSYNEQFF
TGTGCCAGCAGTTACGGGAGGGTAAGCTCCTACAATGAGCAGTTCTTC
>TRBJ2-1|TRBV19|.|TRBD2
CASSIALLAGVNNEQFF
TGTGCCAGTAGTATAGCCCTATTAGCGGGAGTAAACAATGAGCAGTTCTTC
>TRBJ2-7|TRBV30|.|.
CAWSPSVGYEQYF
TGTGCCTGGAGTCCTAGCGTAGGCTACGAGCAGTACTTC
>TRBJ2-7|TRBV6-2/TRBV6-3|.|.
CASSYNVRGEDFSEGEQYF
TGTGCCAGCAGTTATAATGTCAGAGGGGAGGACTTCTCCGAGGGGGAGCAGTACTTC
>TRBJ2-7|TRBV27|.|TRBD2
CASMDLGLAGVYEQYF
TGTGCCAGCATGGACCTCGGACTAGCGGGAGTGTACGAGCAGTACTTC
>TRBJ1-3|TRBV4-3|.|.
CASSHPSGNTIYF
TGCGCCAGCAGCCATCCGAGTGGAAACACCATATATTTT
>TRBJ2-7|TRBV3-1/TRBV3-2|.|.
CASSQGRGEQYF
TGTGCCAGCAGCCAAGGCAGGGGCGAGCAGTACTTC
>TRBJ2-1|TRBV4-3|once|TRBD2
CASSLEGTSGSYEQFF
TGCGCCAGCAGCCTCGAAGGGACTAGCGGGAGCTATGAGCAGTTCTTC
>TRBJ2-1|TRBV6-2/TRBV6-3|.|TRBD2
CASSYSGGSANEQFF
TGTGCCAGCAGTTACTCAGGCGGGAGTGCTAATGAGCAGTTCTTC
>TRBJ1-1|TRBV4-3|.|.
CASSQDLRVRAKAFF
TGCGCCAGCAGCCAAGATCTGCGGGTACGGGCCAAAGCTTTCTTT
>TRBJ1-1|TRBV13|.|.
CASSLQYTEAFF
TGTGCCAGCAGCTTACAGTACACTGAAGCTTTCTTT
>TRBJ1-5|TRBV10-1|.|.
CASSEEVPGPQHF
TGCGCCAGCAGTGAAGAGGTCCCGGGACCCCAGCATTTT